This TCR beta chain was observed in a study of molecular identifiers for immune sequencing clone quantification. A single record per CDR3 protein comes from TCRdb applying MiXCR to the PCR reads. The sample carries 40,000 or so distinct CDR3 sequences, about a fifth recorded once. Naive CD8 T cells were sorted as CD8+CD4-CCR7+CD45RA+. Overall study results and limits: Whereas clones above 20 RNA copies held under 1% of naive-cell molecules, they held over 97% of effector molecules. Identical TCR molecules that share a barcode could lead to an underestimation of highly expanded clone sizes.

This clonotype showed up just a few times. Its target is unknown. Sequenced sample: naive CD8+ T cells from blood, with Jurkat cell RNA spiked in. As for subset: FACS-sorted CD8+CD4-CCR7+CD45RA+ naive T cells. This TCR was recovered from a human donor in good health. Some libraries in this study had Jurkat cell RNA spiked in.

CDR3 loop: CASIASQGFTDTQYF. Written as DNA, the CDR3 is TGTGCCAGCATAGCCTCGCAGGGCTTCACAGATACGCAGTATTTT. This chain connects TRBV5-5 to TRBJ2-3; weak D call: TRBD1 (5 bases). V was cut by 6 bases and J by 2 bases, with 16 bases left in between. The germline V gene has CDR1 SGHKS and CDR2 YYEKEE (reference sequence). This CDR3 comprises 15 residues.